The T cell receptor beta chain under discussion was sequenced for a study of T cell repertoires in cytomegalovirus infection. Study-wide context: An indication of both CMV infection and matching HLA type came from public TCR beta signatures. Overall study findings and caveats: CMV-specific TCR beta clonotypes restricted by HLA-C were the ones dominating the ex vivo response.

TCRdb reprocessed the reads with MiXCR, giving one entry per CDR3 protein. The repertoire holds under 850,000 distinct CDR3 sequences, around 35% seen once, with around a sixth in the top ten. Only a few counts were recorded for this clonotype. Its specificity is not known. V shed 1 base and J shed 1 base, with 7 bases lying between them. The CDR3 contains 14 residues. Germline-derived CDR1 and CDR2 are MGHRA and YSYEKL. This TCR was sampled from a human donor in good health (CMV status not recorded). Some clones in this sample may be carry-over from other donors' samples. The chain has TRBV4-1 and TRBJ1-1; D is uncertain. Material: cultured PBMCs, obtained from culture after CMV antigen stimulation. The CDR3 DNA is TGCGCCAGCAGCCAAGCGGCGGAGAACACTGAAGCTTTCTTT. It is translated as CASSQAAENTEAFF.